The 21 T cell receptor beta chains listed next were all sequenced from one sample in a study of shared clonotypes between healthy human individuals. TCRdb's table, derived via immunoSEQ multiplex PCR, lists solely in-frame clones and lacks some. Of around 2.5 million clones in the sample, over 85% were seen once. Sequenced input: naive CD4+ T cells from PBMCs. As for subset: CD45RA+ positively selected. These receptors were obtained from a man younger than 35 in good health. Some clones in this sample may be carry-over from other donors' samples.

This chain links TRBV5-6 with TRBJ2-1; D remains unclear. The CDR3 runs to 11 residues. Looked up from germline, CDR1 is SGHDT and CDR2 is YYEEEE. With 2 bases removed from V and 8 bases from J, the gap between germline ends came to 5 bases. The CDR3, as DNA: TGTGCCAGCAGCTTCAACGATGAGCAGTTCTTC. Translating it yields CASSFNDEQFF. Full variable domain (remainder filled in from reference TRBV5-6 and TRBJ2-1): DAGVTQSPTHLIKTRGQQVTLRCSPKSGHDTVSWYQQALGQGPQFIFQYYEEEERQRGNFPDRFSGHQFPNYSSELNVNALLLGDSALYLCASSFNDEQFFGPGTRLTVL.

This chain connects TRBV7-3 to TRBJ2-1; tentatively, D is TRBD2 (5 bases). V lost 5 bases, J lost 6 bases, and 17 bases lay in between. Germline CDR1 is SGHTA and CDR2 is FQGTGA. CDR3 length: 15 residues. The CDR3 sequence is CASSHGPSEGNEQFF. CDR3 bases: TGTGCCAGCAGCCACGGACCCTCCGAGGGCAATGAGCAGTTCTTC.

The chain couples TRBV4-1 to TRBJ2-7, with no clear D. CDR3 length equals 17 residues. The V end lost 6 bases, the J end lost 3 bases, and 24 bases lay between the germline ends. The V gene's germline CDR1 is MGHRA and CDR2 YSYEKL. For the CDR3, the DNA is TGCGCCAGCAGTCATTTAGCCATCCCGAGATTCCTCTACGAGCAGTACTTC. Its translation is CASSHLAIPRFLYEQYF.

The CDR3 loop is CASETSGSYEQYF. CDR3 bases: TGTGCCTCCGAGACTAGCGGATCCTACGAGCAGTACTTC. The chain is built from TRBV28 and TRBJ2-5, with 9 positions matching TRBD2. The J call could be wrong; TRBJ2-7 is a better fit for the DNA end. The germline V gene has CDR1 MDHEN and CDR2 SYDVKM. The CDR3 has 13 residues.

This clone was detected once. This rearrangement joins TRBV6-5 to TRBJ2-7; 8 positions agree with TRBD1. The junction had 8 bases not matched to a gene; V was cut back by 2 bases and J by 11 bases. CDR1 and CDR2 (germline): MNHEY, SVGAGI. The CDR3 runs to 13 residues. The CDR3 loop is CASSYRGQDKEYF. In nucleotides, the CDR3 is TGTGCCAGCAGTTACAGGGGACAGGATAAGGAGTACTTC.

This clone was observed a handful of times. The V and J genes are TRBV5-1 and TRBJ1-1, with D perhaps TRBD1 (5 bases). Trimming removed 3 bases from V and 3 bases from J, with 9 bases in between. The CDR3 loop spans 13 amino acids. Per germline, CDR1 SGHRS and CDR2 YFSETQ. The chain's CDR3 is CASSSQGYTEAFF. The CDR3 DNA follows: TGCGCCAGCAGCTCCCAGGGCTACACTGAAGCTTTCTTT.

This rearrangement joins TRBV9 to TRBJ1-2; the D is unclear. Germline loops: CDR1 SGDLS, CDR2 YYNGEE. V lost 3 bases and J lost 8, with 8 bases in between. This CDR3 spans 11 amino acids. CDR3: CASSGKEGYTF. The CDR3 DNA reads TGTGCCAGCAGCGGTAAGGAAGGCTACACCTTC.

The CDR3 nucleotides are TGTGCCAGCAGTGATTCGGGGAATGGAGTCAGTGGCTACACCTTC. Its translation: CASSDSGNGVSGYTF. The chain couples TRBV2 to TRBJ1-2; no firm D call. The CDR3 loop spans 15 amino acids. V lost 3 bases to trimming and J lost 7 bases, with 18 bases between them. From germline, CDR1 is SNHLY and CDR2 FYNNEI.

The chain carries TRBV27 and TRBJ2-3; TRBD2 aligns across 10 bases. With V trimmed by 7 bases and J by 2 bases, 6 bases remained unmatched. The CDR3 sequence is 15 residues long. Germline V gene sequence: CDR1 MNHEY, CDR2 SMNVEV (reference sequence). The CDR3, as DNA: TGTGCCAGCAACTTACTAGCGGGGCCCACAGATACGCAGTATTTT. This codes for CASNLLAGPTDTQYF.

The chain couples TRBV28 to TRBJ1-1; D gene unclear. The CDR3 has 17 residues. V was clipped by 5 bases and J by 6 bases, with 25 bases between them. The germline CDR1 and CDR2 sequences are MDHEN and SYDVKM. CDR3 region: CASSTGGLGSDSAEAFF. The CDR3 DNA sequence: TGTGCCAGCAGTACTGGCGGCCTAGGGTCGGATTCGGCTGAAGCTTTCTTT.

The chain has TRBV6-6 and TRBJ1-2, with D perhaps TRBD1 (5 bases). V gave up 2 bases and J gave up 5 bases, with 9 bases separating them. The germline V gene has CDR1 MNHNY and CDR2 SVGAGI (reference sequence). CDR3 size: 13 residues. The CDR3 bases are TGTGCCAGCAGTTACGGGACCAAATATGGCTACACCTTC. It is translated as CASSYGTKYGYTF.

This clone appeared once. The chain links TRBV27 to TRBJ2-1, with 9 bases lining up with TRBD1. CDR3 length: 17 amino acids. From germline, CDR1 is MNHEY and CDR2 SMNVEV (reference sequence). With 2 bases clipped from V and 1 base from J, the junction kept 6 bases outside the gene matches. The CDR3 DNA is TGTGCCAGCAGTTTAAAAGTGACAGGGGGATCCTACAATGAGCAGTTCTTC. Translated, it gives CASSLKVTGGSYNEQFF.

The chain uses TRBV28 and TRBJ1-3; D remains ambiguous. V gave up 1 base and J gave up 1 base, with 11 bases separating them. Germline V gene data show CDR1 as MDHEN and CDR2 as SYDVKM. This CDR3 spans 16 amino acids. The CDR3 nucleotides read TGTGCCAGCAGTTTATCCCCGGGAGGGTCTGGAAACACCATATATTTT. Translation gives CASSLSPGGSGNTIYF. The full variable domain, with the rest looked up from reference TRBV28 and TRBJ1-3, is DVKVTQSSRYLVKRTGEKVFLECVQDMDHENMFWYRQDPGLGLRLIYFSYDVKMKEKGDIPEGYSVSREKKERFSLILESASTNQTSMYLCASSLSPGGSGNTIYFGEGSWLTVV.

V and J are TRBV28 and TRBJ2-6, with TRBD1 matching over 8 bases. Germline V gene sequence: CDR1 MDHEN, CDR2 SYDVKM. The CDR3 runs to 18 residues. Germline trimming cut 0 bases from V and 0 bases from J; bases unmatched to any gene: 4. The CDR3 sequence is CASSLWGQVPSGANVLTF. In nucleotides, the CDR3 is TGTGCCAGCAGTTTATGGGGACAGGTCCCCTCTGGGGCCAACGTCCTGACTTTC.

This chain connects TRBV19 to TRBJ1-1; D gene uncertain. The CDR3 extends over 16 amino acids. Germline lookup yields CDR1 LNHDA and CDR2 SQIVND (reference sequence). V was pared by 3 bases and J by 1 base, with 15 bases between. The CDR3: CASSIPGDGGNTEAFF. The CDR3 DNA is TGTGCCAGTAGTATTCCGGGCGACGGTGGGAACACTGAAGCTTTCTTT.

The chain combines TRBV28 with TRBJ1-4; the match to TRBD1 covers 10 bases. Per the germline V gene, CDR1 is MDHEN and CDR2 is SYDVKM. V trimming: 7 bases; J trimming: 3 bases; junction bases outside the gene matches: 17. This CDR3 spans 19 amino acids. The CDR3 reads CASTLPWDRGIKANEKLFF. In nucleotides, the CDR3 is TGTGCCAGCACCCTCCCCTGGGACAGGGGTATCAAAGCTAATGAAAAACTGTTTTTT.

The gene calls are TRBV19 and TRBJ1-3; D remains unclear. The V end lost 10 bases, the J end lost 2 bases, and 18 bases lay between the germline ends. CDR3 length equals 15 residues. In germline, CDR1 is LNHDA, CDR2 SQIVND (reference sequence). This chain's CDR3 is CATAKMGITGNTIYF. The DNA for the CDR3 is TGTGCCACGGCGAAAATGGGCATTACTGGAAACACCATATATTTT. Variable domain in full (rest from reference TRBV19 and TRBJ1-3): DGGITQSPKYLFRKEGQNVTLSCEQNLNHDAMYWYRQDPGQGLRLIYYSQIVNDFQKGDIAEGYSVSREKKESFPLTVTSAQKNPTAFYLCATAKMGITGNTIYFGEGSWLTVV.

The rearrangement uses TRBV2 and TRBJ2-7, with TRBD1 identical over 8 bases. With V trimmed by 5 bases and J by 3 bases, 6 bases remained unmatched. Germline V CDR1 and CDR2: SNHLY, FYNNEI. This CDR3 is built from 14 residues. The CDR3 DNA sequence: TGTGCCAGCAGTCCCGGGACAGGACTCTACGAGCAGTACTTC. Translation: CASSPGTGLYEQYF. Combining the CDR3 with reference TRBV2 and TRBJ2-7 gives the whole variable domain EPEVTQTPSHQVTQMGQEVILRCVPISNHLYFYWYRQILGQKVEFLVSFYNNEISEKSEIFDDQFSVERPDGSNFTLKIRSTKLEDSAMYFCASSPGTGLYEQYFGPGTRLTVT.

This clone came up once. This sequence joins TRBV30 and TRBJ1-6; D not certain. Germline CDR1 and CDR2: GTSNPN and SVGIG (reference sequence). The germline V and J ends were trimmed by 5 bases and 6 bases, with 20 bases remaining between them. The CDR3 extends over 16 amino acids. This CDR3 is CAWGPVLTGVNSPLHF. The CDR3 region has the DNA TGTGCCTGGGGGCCGGTTCTTACCGGGGTTAATTCACCCCTCCACTTT.

This clone appeared many times. The same CDR3 can be traced to other DNA sequences in this sample. The V and J genes are TRBV28 and TRBJ2-5, with 11 positions matching TRBD2. Germline V gene data show CDR1 as MDHEN and CDR2 as SYDVKM. This CDR3 contains 15 residues. Unmatched junction bases numbered 5, after V lost 3 bases and J lost 5 bases. The CDR3 region has the DNA TGTGCCAGCAGTTTGACTAGCGGGGCTCGGGAGACCCAGTACTTC. It yields the protein CASSLTSGARETQYF. The whole variable domain, remainder taken from reference TRBV28 and TRBJ2-5, is DVKVTQSSRYLVKRTGEKVFLECVQDMDHENMFWYRQDPGLGLRLIYFSYDVKMKEKGDIPEGYSVSREKKERFSLILESASTNQTSMYLCASSLTSGARETQYFGPGTRLLVL.

The sample holds one count of this clone. V and J are TRBV30 and TRBJ1-3; D is uncertain. Trimming took off 4 bases at V and 5 bases at J, with 6 bases between the two ends. The CDR3 runs 11 residues. Germline loops: CDR1 GTSNPN, CDR2 SVGIG (reference sequence). CDR3 amino acids: CAWTNRNTIYF. The CDR3 DNA is TGTGCCTGGACTAACCGAAACACCATATATTTT.